Here is one T cell receptor (beta chain) with its context. A far larger clone is off by one base, so a read error is likely. This entry belongs to a study of low-dose radiotherapy and immunotherapy resistance in tumors. Whole-study context: Intravenous cyclophosphamide at 200 mg/m2 preceded radiation and immunotherapy by one day, every two weeks. Patients took oral aspirin 300 mg daily for four cycles from cycle 1 day 1.

CDR1 and CDR2 (germline): MNHEY, SMNVEV (reference sequence). The CDR3 consists of 14 residues. Time point of the sample: before trial treatment. Low-dose radiotherapy and low-dose cyclophosphamide, together with aspirin, ipilimumab and nivolumab, were given to donors. Each patient who was eligible had an advanced solid tumor with no tumor-infiltrating lymphocytes. Primers targeting TRAV and TRBV primed first-strand cDNA, covering alpha and beta chains. Using a constant-region primer together with a V-primer adapter, TCRs were subjected to roughly 18 PCR cycles of amplification. TCRdb used MiXCR to reprocess the reads, holding one entry per CDR3 protein. The profile covers tens of thousands of distinct CDR3 sequences, with around 27% appearing a single time and 6.5% to 8% taken by the ten largest.

The chain uses TRBV27 and TRBJ2-5, with D perhaps given as TRBD1 or TRBD2 (5 bases each). The sample here was PBMCs, taken before treatment. The receptor was isolated from a male donor with rectosigmoid adenocarcinoma. The CDR3 here is CVTSAGGTQETQYF. The CDR3 region has the DNA TGTGTCACCAGTGCTGGGGGAACCCAAGAGACCCAGTACTTC.